Below, 7 T cell receptor beta chains from the same sample are listed, as sequenced in a study of PD-L1 blockade in urothelial cancer. Sequenced by immunoSEQ multiplex PCR; TCRdb stores in-frame clones only, minus some. The repertoire holds roughly 100,000 clones, with around 89% as singletons. Indicated time point: pretreatment peripheral blood. The sample in question was PBMCs, obtained around atezolizumab (anti-PD-L1) treatment. Source of these receptors: an elderly woman with urothelial cancer.

The chain employs TRBV4-1 and TRBJ2-3; 8 bases are a match to TRBD2. This CDR3 spans 18 amino acids. V was pared by 4 bases and J by 0 bases, with 12 bases of the junction left unmatched. CDR1 and CDR2 from the germline V gene are MGHRA and YSYEKL. CDR3 nucleotide sequence: TGCGCCAGCAGCCGAAGATCTGGATTAGCGGGAAGCACAGATACGCAGTATTTT. It is translated as CASSRRSGLAGSTDTQYF.

The chain couples TRBV19 to TRBJ2-2; no definite D call. Between the trimmed V and J ends, which lost 4 bases and 6 bases, there was a span of 18 bases. This CDR3 is built from 16 residues. Per germline, CDR1 LNHDA and CDR2 SQIVND (reference sequence). CDR3 sequence reads: CASSTVTITSAGELFF. CDR3 bases: TGTGCCAGTAGTACAGTAACTATTACGAGCGCCGGGGAGCTGTTTTTT.

This rearrangement joins TRBV28 to TRBJ2-1; D may be TRBD2 (6 bases). Deletions cut 6 bases from V and 10 bases from J, with 19 bases between. From germline, CDR1 is MDHEN and CDR2 SYDVKM. The CDR3 is 14 residues long. The chain's CDR3 is CASSPPGDWWEQFF. CDR3 DNA: TGTGCCAGCAGCCCACCTGGGGACTGGTGGGAGCAGTTCTTC.

The chain couples TRBV4-2 to TRBJ2-2; TRBD2 agrees at 7 bases. This CDR3 is 16 amino acids long. Germline V lookup: CDR1 LGHNA, CDR2 YNFKEQ. Trimming cost V 8 bases and J 8 bases; bases outside gene matches: 17. CDR3 amino acids: CASSRGAAGGGGELFF. The CDR3 DNA reads as TGTGCCAGCTCTCGAGGCGCAGCGGGCGGGGGAGGGGAGCTGTTTTTT.

The chain has TRBV6-5 and TRBJ2-1; 9 nucleotides align to TRBD2. Germline lookup yields CDR1 MNHEY and CDR2 SVGAGI. With V trimmed by 10 bases and J by 2 bases, 12 bases remained unmatched. The CDR3 runs to 16 residues. The DNA of the CDR3 is TGTGCCACCAGATACGGGCTAGCGGGACCCTACAATGAGCAGTTCTTC. Protein product: CATRYGLAGPYNEQFF.

The chain joins TRBV9 to TRBJ1-3; D remains unclear. This CDR3 is built from 14 residues. The germline CDR1 and CDR2 sequences are SGDLS and YYNGEE. V gave up 0 bases and J gave up 1 base, with 5 bases separating them. The CDR3 DNA is TGTGCCAGCAGCGTAGGTAGTTCTGGAAACACCATATATTTT. It translates to CASSVGSSGNTIYF.

This chain uses TRBV5-1 with TRBJ1-1; perhaps TRBD1 as D (5 bases). The CDR3 extends over 14 amino acids. Trimming removed 6 bases from V and 1 base from J, with 13 bases in between. Per the germline V gene, CDR1 is SGHRS and CDR2 is YFSETQ. CDR3 residues: CASKEGAANTEAFF. The CDR3 region has the DNA TGCGCCAGCAAGGAAGGGGCCGCGAACACTGAAGCTTTCTTT.